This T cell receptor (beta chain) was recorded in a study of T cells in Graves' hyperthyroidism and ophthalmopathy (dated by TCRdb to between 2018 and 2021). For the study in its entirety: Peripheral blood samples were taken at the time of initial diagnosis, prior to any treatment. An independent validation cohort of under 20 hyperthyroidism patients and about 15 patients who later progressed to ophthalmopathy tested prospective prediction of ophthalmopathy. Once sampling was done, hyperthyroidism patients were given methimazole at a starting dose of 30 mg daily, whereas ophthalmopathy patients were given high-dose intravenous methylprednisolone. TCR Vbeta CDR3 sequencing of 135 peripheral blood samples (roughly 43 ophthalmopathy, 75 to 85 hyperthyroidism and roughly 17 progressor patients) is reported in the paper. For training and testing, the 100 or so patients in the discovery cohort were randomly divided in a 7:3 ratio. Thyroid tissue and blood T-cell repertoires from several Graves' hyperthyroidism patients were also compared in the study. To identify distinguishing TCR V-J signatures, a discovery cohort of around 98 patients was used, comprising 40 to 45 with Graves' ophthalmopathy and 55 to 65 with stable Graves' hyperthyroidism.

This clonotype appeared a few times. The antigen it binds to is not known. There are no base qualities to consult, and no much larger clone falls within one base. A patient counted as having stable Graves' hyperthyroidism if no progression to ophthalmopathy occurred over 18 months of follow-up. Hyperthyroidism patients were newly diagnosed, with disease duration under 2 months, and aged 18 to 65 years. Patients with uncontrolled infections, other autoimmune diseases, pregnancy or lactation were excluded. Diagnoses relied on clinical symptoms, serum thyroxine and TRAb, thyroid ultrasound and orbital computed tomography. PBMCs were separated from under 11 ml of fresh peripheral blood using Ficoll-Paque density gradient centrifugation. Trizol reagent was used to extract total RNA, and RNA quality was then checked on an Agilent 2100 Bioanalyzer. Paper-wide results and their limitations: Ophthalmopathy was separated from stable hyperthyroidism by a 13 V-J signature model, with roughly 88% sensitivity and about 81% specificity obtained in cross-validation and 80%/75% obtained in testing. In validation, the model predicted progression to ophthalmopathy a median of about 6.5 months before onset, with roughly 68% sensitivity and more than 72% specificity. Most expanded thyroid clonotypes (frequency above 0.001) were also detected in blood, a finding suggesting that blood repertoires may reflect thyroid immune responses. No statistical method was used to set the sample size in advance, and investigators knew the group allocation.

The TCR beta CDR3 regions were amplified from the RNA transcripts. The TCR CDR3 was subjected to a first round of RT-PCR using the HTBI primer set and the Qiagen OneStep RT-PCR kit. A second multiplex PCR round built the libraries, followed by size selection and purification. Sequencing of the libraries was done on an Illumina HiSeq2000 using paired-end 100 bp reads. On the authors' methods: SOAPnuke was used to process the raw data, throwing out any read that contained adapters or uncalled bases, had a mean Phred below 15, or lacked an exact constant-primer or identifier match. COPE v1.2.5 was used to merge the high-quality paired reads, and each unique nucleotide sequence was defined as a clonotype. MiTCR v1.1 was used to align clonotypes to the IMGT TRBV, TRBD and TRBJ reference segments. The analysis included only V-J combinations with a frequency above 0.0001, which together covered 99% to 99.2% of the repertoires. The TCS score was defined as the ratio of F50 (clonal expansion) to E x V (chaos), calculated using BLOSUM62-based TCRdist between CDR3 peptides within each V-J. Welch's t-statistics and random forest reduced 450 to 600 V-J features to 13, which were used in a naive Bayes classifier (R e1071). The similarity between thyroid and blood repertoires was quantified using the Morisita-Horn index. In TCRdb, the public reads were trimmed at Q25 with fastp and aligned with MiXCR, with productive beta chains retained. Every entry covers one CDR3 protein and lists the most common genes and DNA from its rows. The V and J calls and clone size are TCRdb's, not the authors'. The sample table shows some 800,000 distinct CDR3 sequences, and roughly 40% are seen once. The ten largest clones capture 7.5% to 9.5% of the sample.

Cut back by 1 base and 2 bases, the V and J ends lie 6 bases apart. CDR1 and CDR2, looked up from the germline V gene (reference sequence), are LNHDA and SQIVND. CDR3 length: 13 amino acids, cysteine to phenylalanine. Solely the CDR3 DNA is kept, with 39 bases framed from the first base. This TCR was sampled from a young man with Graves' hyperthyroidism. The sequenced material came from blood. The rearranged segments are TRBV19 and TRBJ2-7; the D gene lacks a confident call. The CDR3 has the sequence CASSIAIAYEQYF. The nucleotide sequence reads TGTGCCAGTAGTATAGCCATTGCCTACGAGCAGTACTTC.